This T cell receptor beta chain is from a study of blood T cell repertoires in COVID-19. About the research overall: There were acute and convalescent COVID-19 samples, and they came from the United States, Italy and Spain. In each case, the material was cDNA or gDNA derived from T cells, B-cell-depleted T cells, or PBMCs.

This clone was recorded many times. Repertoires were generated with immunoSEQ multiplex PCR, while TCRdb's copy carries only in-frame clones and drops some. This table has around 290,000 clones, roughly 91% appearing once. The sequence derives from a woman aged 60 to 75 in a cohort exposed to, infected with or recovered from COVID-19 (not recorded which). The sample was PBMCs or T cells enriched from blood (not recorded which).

CDR3 protein: CATAGVAGARGELFF. The CDR3 region has the DNA TGTGCCACAGCCGGGGTAGCGGGAGCGCGGGGGGAGCTGTTTTTT. The V gene is TRBV6-6, the J gene TRBJ2-2, with TRBD2 identical over 9 bases. V lost 10 bases to trimming and J lost 8 bases; unmatched junction nucleotides: 14. CDR1 is MNHNY, CDR2 SVGAGI, per germline (reference sequence). The CDR3 has 15 amino acids.